The clone carrying this T cell receptor beta chain was found many times. TCRdb analysed the RT-PCR reads with MiXCR anew, one entry per CDR3 protein. The data contain approximately 200,000 distinct CDR3 sequences, roughly 14% of them singletons. This specimen belongs to a study of patients and donors after allogeneic stem cell transplantation. The CDR3 loop spans 15 amino acids. Germline loops: CDR1 SGHTA, CDR2 FQGTGA. V lost 5 bases, J lost 6 bases, and 4 bases stayed unmatched. The source of this sequence is a human donor who was either an allogeneic HSCT recipient or a stem cell or donor lymphocyte infusion donor (not recorded which). It is not recorded whose cells these are; they may come from a transplant donor. The sequenced sample was blood, either unsorted or a sorted T cell fraction (not recorded which). The chain combines TRBV7-3 with TRBJ2-1; 13 nucleotides line up with TRBD2. The CDR3 loop is CASSRTSGSGNEQFF. For the CDR3, the DNA is TGTGCCAGCAGCAGGACTAGCGGGAGCGGCAATGAGCAGTTCTTC.